These 26 T cell receptor beta chains were all obtained from the same sample, sequenced in a study of response to subunit inactivated influenza vaccine. A single record per CDR3 protein comes from TCRdb applying MiXCR to the RT-PCR reads. The table records about 610,000 distinct CDR3 sequences, about 14% of them present only once. The sample in question was PBMCs from blood, obtained approximately 12 days after vaccination. These receptors were obtained from a man aged 50-59 years who received an inactivated influenza vaccine.

This chain links TRBV25-1 with TRBJ2-3, with 7 bases identical to TRBD1. The V gene's germline CDR1 is MGHDK and CDR2 SYGVNS. The CDR3 runs to 17 residues. Trimming removed 0 bases from V and 1 base from J; junction bases left unmatched: 7. For the CDR3, the DNA is TGTGCCAGCAGTGAATATATTACAGGGGAAGGCACAGATACGCAGTATTTT. It specifies CASSEYITGEGTDTQYF.

The chain carries TRBV2 and TRBJ2-3; unclear D gene. V gave up 5 bases and J gave up 4 bases, with 13 bases separating them. CDR1 and CDR2 (germline): SNHLY, FYNNEI. The CDR3 runs 14 residues. CDR3 DNA sequence: TGTGCCAGCAGTCTCCGGGCCCTTGCAGATACGCAGTATTTT. It encodes CASSLRALADTQYF.

The J gene is TRBJ1-1, the V gene TRBV5-6, with a weak D call TRBD1 (6 bases). The germline CDR1 and CDR2 sequences are SGHDT and YYEEEE. This CDR3 has 17 amino acids. V was clipped by 1 base and J by 2 bases, with 18 bases between them. This CDR3 is CASSLPLTGTSNTEAFF. In DNA form, the CDR3 reads TGTGCCAGCAGCTTGCCACTAACCGGGACATCAAACACTGAAGCTTTCTTT.

The chain employs TRBV4-1 and TRBJ1-2; D is undetermined. The CDR3 contains 15 residues. Germline V gives CDR1 MGHRA, CDR2 YSYEKL. Trimming pared 0 bases from V and 4 bases from J, leaving 12 bases between. CDR3 sequence (DNA): TGCGCCAGCAGCCAAGATCGGGCAGCTCTCTATGGCTACACCTTC. This sequence encodes CASSQDRAALYGYTF.

This clonotype was detected many times. The chain uses TRBV12-3 or TRBV12-4 and TRBJ2-1; 7 nucleotides agree with TRBD1. This CDR3 is 16 amino acids long. V gave up 6 bases and J gave up 3 bases; unmatched junction bases: 11. CDR3 amino acids: CASRADRDIYYNEQFF. In nucleotides, the CDR3 is TGTGCCAGCAGGGCTGACAGGGACATATACTACAATGAGCAGTTCTTC.

This clonotype was observed at least ten times. V gene TRBV12-3 or TRBV12-4 combines with J gene TRBJ2-1; D is perhaps TRBD2 (6 bases). The V end lost 3 bases, the J end lost 12 bases, and 12 bases lay between the germline ends. There are 12 residues in the CDR3. CDR3 in amino acids: CASSFGDLRQFF. Written as DNA, the CDR3 is TGTGCCAGCAGTTTCGGGGACTTAAGGCAGTTCTTC.

The chain employs TRBV25-1 and TRBJ1-4; a weak D match, TRBD1 (5 bases). The V end lost 10 bases, the J end lost 5 bases, and 20 bases lay between the germline ends. Germline loops: CDR1 MGHDK, CDR2 SYGVNS. This CDR3 contains 15 residues. This chain's CDR3 is CATTLRRDGNEKLFF. The CDR3 nucleotides are TGTGCCACCACCCTCCGACGGGACGGGAATGAAAAACTGTTTTTT.

The chain joins TRBV5-1 to TRBJ2-3, with 7 bases identical to TRBD1. Germline V lookup: CDR1 SGHRS, CDR2 YFSETQ. The CDR3 consists of 14 residues. Trimming took 0 bases from V and 5 from J; bases not matched to a gene: 3. The chain's CDR3 is CASSLEGGGDTQYF. The CDR3, as DNA: TGCGCCAGCAGCTTGGAAGGGGGCGGAGATACGCAGTATTTT.

This clonotype was seen a handful of times. The chain carries TRBV7-2 and TRBJ1-2, with D hard to call. V lost 0 bases, J lost 4 bases, and 12 bases lay in between. The germline CDR1 and CDR2 sequences are SGHTA and FQGNSA. The CDR3 loop spans 15 amino acids. In DNA, the CDR3 is TGTGCCAGCAGCTTAGCTAGGCGGCAAACCTATGGCTACACCTTC. This encodes CASSLARRQTYGYTF.

This chain links TRBV29-1 with TRBJ2-1; 7 nucleotides agree with TRBD1. J gave up 1 base and V 4 bases, and 7 bases lay outside the gene matches. The CDR3 is 15 amino acids. Per the germline V gene, CDR1 is SQVTM and CDR2 is ANQGSEA. CDR3: CSVVPGTVSYNEQFF. In DNA form, the CDR3 reads TGCAGCGTTGTCCCCGGGACAGTTTCCTACAATGAGCAGTTCTTC.

This clonotype was observed a handful of times. J is TRBJ1-2 and V is TRBV10-2; D gene uncertain. This CDR3 has 15 amino acids. Germline lookup yields CDR1 WSHSY and CDR2 SAAADI. V shed 0 bases and J shed 4 bases, with 12 bases lying between them. The CDR3 nucleotides are TGCGCCAGCAGTGAGTCCGGGCCCACCTTCTATGGCTACACCTTC. It yields the protein CASSESGPTFYGYTF.

The chain carries TRBV20-1 and TRBJ1-6; D gene ambiguous. V was trimmed by 0 bases and J by 8 bases, leaving 8 bases between them. The CDR3 is 13 amino acids. Germline-derived CDR1 and CDR2 are DFQATT and SNEGSKA (reference sequence). The CDR3 is CSARDSPDSPLHF. As DNA, the CDR3 is TGCAGTGCTAGAGATAGCCCGGATTCACCCCTCCACTTT.

This clonotype was observed many times. This chain connects TRBV14 to TRBJ2-1; TRBD1 aligns across 8 bases. Germline V CDR1 and CDR2: SGHDN, FVKESK. This CDR3 comprises 15 residues. With 8 bases clipped from V and 0 bases from J, the junction kept 6 bases outside the gene matches. The CDR3 coding sequence is TGTGCCAGCTCACCGGGGACAGGCTCCTACAATGAGCAGTTCTTC. This codes for CASSPGTGSYNEQFF.

This clonotype was counted between two and nine times. The rearrangement joins TRBV6-1 to TRBJ2-4; D is uncertain. CDR1 is MNHNS, CDR2 SASEGT, per germline. CDR3 length: 14 amino acids. V was trimmed by 5 bases and J by 0 bases, leaving 8 bases between them. CDR3 protein: CASSPELAKNIQYF. The CDR3 bases are TGTGCCAGCAGTCCAGAGCTAGCCAAAAACATTCAGTACTTC.

The chain combines TRBV6-5 with TRBJ2-5; TRBD1 aligns across 9 bases. After removal of 0 bases from V and 5 bases from J, the junction contained 7 bases not matched to a gene. The CDR3 has 16 residues. Germline CDR1 reads MNHEY; CDR2 reads SVGAGI. CDR3 DNA: TGTGCCAGCAGTTACTCCCCACAGGGGGCGAAGGAGACCCAGTACTTC. It yields the protein CASSYSPQGAKETQYF.

This clonotype was observed a few times. The gene calls are TRBV12-3 or TRBV12-4 and TRBJ2-1; 13 bases match TRBD2. The V and J ends lost 2 bases and 5 bases, in that order; junction bases with no gene match: 6. The CDR3 has 17 amino acids. Written as DNA, the CDR3 is TGTGCCAGCAGTTTACTGACTAGCGGGAGGTCGAACAATGAGCAGTTCTTC. Translated, it gives CASSLLTSGRSNNEQFF.

The rearrangement uses TRBV5-1 and TRBJ1-3; TRBD1 is a possible D gene (5 bases). CDR3 length equals 17 residues. Germline CDR1 reads SGHRS; CDR2 reads YFSETQ. V was clipped by 0 bases and J by 0 bases, with 13 bases between them. The CDR3 is CASSLAQGKSSGNTIYF. The DNA for the CDR3 is TGCGCCAGCAGCTTGGCTCAGGGTAAAAGCTCTGGAAACACCATATATTTT.

At least ten counts were recorded for this clonotype. This rearrangement joins TRBV7-9 to TRBJ2-7; D may be TRBD2 (6 bases). This CDR3 is built from 17 residues. Deletions cut 2 bases from V and 6 bases from J, with 23 bases between. The V gene's germline CDR1 is SEHNR and CDR2 FQNEAQ (reference sequence). The CDR3 spells CASSLPLDPGRKIEQYF. The CDR3 bases are TGTGCCAGCAGCTTACCGTTGGATCCCGGGAGAAAAATCGAGCAGTACTTC.

This clonotype came up a few times. This rearrangement joins TRBV3-1 to TRBJ1-1; D not resolved. The ends were cut back, 3 bases at V and 1 base at J, with 9 bases in the middle. This CDR3 has 14 residues. Germline V gene data show CDR1 as LGHDT and CDR2 as YNNKEL (reference sequence). CDR3 amino acids: CASSQLQPNTEAFF. The CDR3 DNA follows: TGTGCCAGCAGCCAGTTACAGCCGAACACTGAAGCTTTCTTT.

V usage is TRBV24-1 and J usage is TRBJ2-2; D might be TRBD2 (6 bases). The CDR3 covers 17 residues. Germline CDR1 and CDR2: KGHDR and SFDVKD. Trimming shortened V by 3 bases and J by 2 bases, and 15 bases separated the two germline ends. As DNA, the CDR3 is TGTGCCACCAGTGATAGTACTTGGGGGGAAAACACCGGGGAGCTGTTTTTT. It translates to CATSDSTWGENTGELFF.

The V call is TRBV6-2 or TRBV6-3, the J call TRBJ2-7, with D hard to call. Germline V gene lookup returns CDR1 MNHEY and CDR2 SVGEGT. The CDR3 spans 12 residues. Trimming stripped 9 bases from V and 6 bases from J, with 15 bases between. The CDR3 reads CASTRLRGEQYF. The CDR3 DNA reads as TGTGCCAGTACGCGGTTAAGAGGCGAGCAGTACTTC.

The CDR3 reads CASTFASGNTIYF. The CDR3 nucleotides read TGTGCCAGCACGTTCGCAAGCGGAAACACCATATATTTT. V gene TRBV6-6 combines with J gene TRBJ1-3; D ambiguous. From germline, CDR1 is MNHNY and CDR2 SVGAGI (reference sequence). V gave up 7 bases and J gave up 4 bases, with 11 bases separating them. CDR3 length equals 13 residues.

This clonotype was recorded a few times. The chain is built from TRBV9 and TRBJ2-1; D not resolved. The CDR3 length is 13 residues. The V end lost 1 base, the J end lost 6 bases, and 8 bases lay between the germline ends. Germline V gene data show CDR1 as SGDLS and CDR2 as YYNGEE. DNA for the CDR3: TGTGCCAGCAGCGTAACCGAGTTCAATGAGCAGTTCTTC. It encodes CASSVTEFNEQFF. Together with reference TRBV9 and TRBJ2-1, the CDR3 gives the full variable domain: DSGVTQTPKHLITATGQRVTLRCSPRSGDLSVYWYQQSLDQGLQFLIQYYNGEERAKGNILERFSAQQFPDLHSELNLSSLELGDSALYFCASSVTEFNEQFFGPGTRLTVL.

The V call is TRBV27, the J call TRBJ2-1; D perhaps matches TRBD2 (6 bases). Trimming pared 3 bases from V and 7 bases from J, leaving 13 bases between. The germline V gene has CDR1 MNHEY and CDR2 SMNVEV (reference sequence). The CDR3 runs 14 residues. The CDR3 DNA reads as TGTGCCAGCAGTTTCCTTGGGAGGTGGAATGAGCAGTTCTTC. Its translation is CASSFLGRWNEQFF.

This clonotype was counted at least ten times. J is TRBJ2-3 and V is TRBV3-1; D unresolved. The CDR3 loop spans 14 amino acids. V dropped 4 bases and J dropped 5 bases, with 13 bases sitting between them. Germline V gene lookup returns CDR1 LGHDT and CDR2 YNNKEL (reference sequence). The CDR3 here is CASSPWDKGDTQYF. In DNA, the CDR3 is TGTGCCAGCAGCCCCTGGGATAAAGGAGATACGCAGTATTTT.

A few counts support this clonotype. Here the CDR3 reads CASSHWDRQNTGELFF. DNA of the CDR3: TGTGCCAGCTCACACTGGGACAGGCAGAACACCGGGGAGCTGTTTTTT. J is TRBJ2-2 and V is TRBV18; 8 nucleotides agree with TRBD1. This CDR3 contains 16 residues. Trimming removed 4 bases from V and 1 base from J; junction bases left unmatched: 5. Germline loops: CDR1 KGHSH, CDR2 LQKENI.